These T cell receptor beta chains were read from a single sample in a study of CD4 and CD8 cells across lung adenocarcinoma regions. Each CDR3 protein is one row after TCRdb ran MiXCR on the PCR reads. The data hold about 25,000 distinct CDR3 sequences, with 50% to 55% observed a single time. Sequenced sample: CD8+ T cells from the center of a lung tumor. The origin of the receptors is a male donor with lung adenocarcinoma. The CD4 and CD8 labels of this study may be unreliable. The CDR3 runs from the conserved cysteine through the conserved F or W. D genes are given only for firm matches. Only some rows state a clone size, as once, few, many or a class for expanded clones.

j_call: TRBJ2-5; d_call: .; v_call: TRBV10-3; clone_size: many; cdr3_aa: CAITFDPGETQYF; cdr3_nt: TGTGCCATCACCTTTGATCCGGGAGAGACCCAGTACTTC
j_call: TRBJ2-1; d_call: TRBD2; v_call: TRBV6-1; clone_size: .; cdr3_aa: CASRTSGSNNEQFF; cdr3_nt: TGTGCCAGCAGGACTAGCGGCTCTAACAATGAGCAGTTCTTC
j_call: TRBJ2-1; d_call: TRBD2; v_call: TRBV10-2; clone_size: many; cdr3_aa: CASSGPRLAGRNEQFF; cdr3_nt: TGCGCCAGCAGTGGACCCCGGCTAGCGGGACGCAATGAGCAGTTCTTC
j_call: TRBJ2-2; d_call: .; v_call: TRBV7-2; clone_size: many; cdr3_aa: CASSPGLWPGELFF; cdr3_nt: TGTGCCAGCAGCCCCGGACTATGGCCCGGGGAGCTGTTTTTT
j_call: TRBJ1-2; d_call: .; v_call: TRBV6-1; clone_size: .; cdr3_aa: CASSHTANNYGYTF; cdr3_nt: TGTGCCAGCAGCCACACCGCAAATAACTATGGCTACACCTTC
j_call: TRBJ2-3; d_call: .; v_call: TRBV6-1; clone_size: .; cdr3_aa: CASMGLDGTDTQYF; cdr3_nt: TGTGCCAGCATGGGGCTGGATGGCACAGACACGCAGTATTTC
j_call: TRBJ2-3; d_call: .; v_call: TRBV10-1; clone_size: .; cdr3_aa: CASGERGWAKNTQYF; cdr3_nt: TGCGCCAGCGGGGAGAGGGGGTGGGCCAAAAATACGCAGTACTTT
j_call: TRBJ1-6; d_call: TRBD1; v_call: TRBV30; clone_size: many; cdr3_aa: CAWSPGQGDSPLHF; cdr3_nt: TGTGCCTGGAGTCCGGGACAGGGGGATTCACCCCTCCACTTT
j_call: TRBJ2-4; d_call: .; v_call: TRBV20-1; clone_size: .; cdr3_aa: CSVFNVAKNIQYF; cdr3_nt: TGCAGTGTTTTCAATGTAGCCAAAAACATTCAGTACTTC
j_call: TRBJ1-5; d_call: .; v_call: TRBV10-3; clone_size: once; cdr3_aa: CAISESRGDQPQHF; cdr3_nt: TGTGCCATCAGTGAGAGTCGGGGGGATCAGCCCCAGCATTTT
j_call: TRBJ2-5; d_call: TRBD2; v_call: TRBV6-1; clone_size: many; cdr3_aa: CASSTPIGGKTQYF; cdr3_nt: TGTGCCAGCAGTACCCCCATCGGGGGGAAGACCCAGTACTTC
j_call: TRBJ1-2; d_call: .; v_call: TRBV6-5; clone_size: .; cdr3_aa: CASSYSQGTNYGYTF; cdr3_nt: TGTGCCAGCAGTTACTCCCAGGGGACTAACTATGGCTACACCTTC
j_call: TRBJ2-7; d_call: .; v_call: TRBV20-1; clone_size: .; cdr3_aa: CSAERPAGASAGYEQYF; cdr3_nt: TGCAGTGCGGAACGCCCCGCCGGCGCTAGTGCGGGCTACGAGCAGTACTTC
j_call: TRBJ1-2; d_call: .; v_call: TRBV25-1; clone_size: medium-sized; cdr3_aa: CASSVAGSNYGYTF; cdr3_nt: TGTGCCAGCAGTGTCGCAGGGTCCAACTATGGCTACACCTTC
j_call: TRBJ2-5; d_call: TRBD2; v_call: TRBV3-1; clone_size: many; cdr3_aa: CASRRTSGQETQYF; cdr3_nt: TGTGCCAGCAGACGGACTAGCGGCCAAGAGACCCAGTACTTC
j_call: TRBJ2-3; d_call: TRBD1; v_call: TRBV10-3; clone_size: .; cdr3_aa: CVRSLRAVGTETQYF; cdr3_nt: TGTGTCCGGAGCCTCCGGGCGGTGGGGACAGAGACGCAGTATTTT